The TCR beta chain described here comes from a study of blood T cell repertoires in COVID-19. For the study at large: Both acute and convalescent COVID-19 samples were obtained from the United States, Italy and Spain.

Participant reports of clinical history set cohort assignment. Sequencing used immunoSEQ multiplex PCR; TCRdb keeps in-frame clones, though not all of them. The sample holds a few hundred thousand clones, roughly 88% seen once. The CDR3 runs to 14 residues. The V gene end was trimmed by 9 bases and the J gene end by 5 bases; junction bases not matched to a gene: 10. The germline V gene has CDR1 LNHNV and CDR2 YYDKDF (reference sequence). The TCR sequence derives from a man aged 25 to 45 who had recovered from COVID-19. V and J are TRBV15 and TRBJ2-5; TRBD1 matches 9 bases. Material: PBMCs or T cells enriched from blood (not recorded which). The CDR3 here is CATTRDRDWETQYF. The CDR3 DNA reads as TGTGCCACTACCCGGGACAGGGATTGGGAGACCCAGTACTTC.